This T cell receptor (beta chain) comes out of a study of PD-L1 blockade in urothelial cancer. Time point specified: peripheral blood 6 weeks after treatment start. Here immunoSEQ multiplex PCR was the method, and the copy in TCRdb shows in-frame clones only, minus some. The data hold tens of thousands of clones, with roughly 90% observed a single time. The sequenced sample was PBMCs, obtained around atezolizumab (anti-PD-L1) treatment. The sequence was collected from a woman of 80 years or more with urothelial cancer.

The DNA of the CDR3 is TGCGCCAGCAGCCAGGGGAACACAGATACGCAGTATTTT. Translating gives CASSQGNTDTQYF. This chain uses TRBV5-1 with TRBJ2-3, with a weak D call TRBD1 (6 bases). With 4 bases removed from V and 2 bases from J, the gap between germline ends came to 8 bases. Germline V lookup: CDR1 SGHRS, CDR2 YFSETQ. This CDR3 is 13 amino acids long.